This TCR beta chain was identified in a study of cytomegalovirus exposure and HLA in healthy donors (dated 2017 in TCRdb). Looking at the study overall: According to a later analysis, the 100 to 150 validation repertoires were produced on the same platform as the roughly 720 repertoires of the first cohort. The study was designed to test whether signatures of past pathogen exposure could be identified by cataloging public T cell receptors. Besides the first cohort of some 670 subjects, a separate validation cohort made up of over 95 different subjects was used. High-throughput TCR immunosequencing, statistical association of individual TCRs with disease status, and machine learning were combined to predict cytomegalovirus infection status.

V loses 5 bases, J loses 6 bases, and the germline ends lie 10 bases apart. The CDR1 and CDR2 encoded by the germline V gene (reference sequence) are DFQATT and SNEGSKA. CDR3 length: 11 amino acids, cysteine to phenylalanine. The retained sequence is limited to the CDR3, 33 bases, with the frame set at the first base. This clone was observed once. It lacks a known antigen. Base qualities are missing; no much larger clone stands one base away. To prepare the library, the immunoSEQ multiplex PCR assay was applied. Turning to the authors' computational methods: A statistical classification framework was built for diagnosing cytomegalovirus status from the catalog of TCR beta chain sequences. TCRdb's version of the immuneACCESS table is confined to in-frame rearrangements and falls short of the full clone set. An unresolved V gene accounts for under half of the shortfall where checked; the remainder is of unknown origin. For V, J and clone size, that table is used; D and trimming come from the DNA. This sample is represented by roughly 150,000 clones; about 90% of them were singletons. Jointly, the top ten make up 5.7% of the sample.

Results and caveats for the whole study, not just this receptor: In vitro tests confirmed that a few of the cytomegalovirus-associated TCR beta chains recognize cytomegalovirus antigens. The classifier was reported to diagnose cytomegalovirus status with high specificity and sensitivity in both the original and validation cohorts. While some public TCRs were present in many individuals, most TCR sequences turned up only very rarely across donors. According to the authors, the approach could potentially be generalized to other disease states and immunological phenotypes. All 120 or so repertoires were used to score co-occurrence in the validation cohort in a later analysis, because that analysis had no HLA typing for the cohort. In the study, around 150 TCR beta chains were listed as associated with cytomegalovirus. Of the cluster scores, roughly 93% were above 0 in a later analysis, which found that TCRs clustered in the first cohort also tended to co-occur in the 95 to 150 validation repertoires.

Donors formed part of the validation cohort, which comprised 120 subjects and was distinct from the first cohort of fewer than 750 subjects. Specimen: PBMCs. The TCR originated in a woman aged 25-40 years in good health and CMV-seronegative. Rearrangement joined TRBV20-1 to TRBJ2-5; the D gene is possibly TRBD1, with 7 bases matching. The sequence in DNA is TGCAGTGCTTCAGGGGGGAAGACCCAGTACTTC. Translated, this is CSASGGKTQYF.